The clone carrying this T cell receptor beta chain was seen just once. The data stem from a study of blood T cell repertoires in COVID-19. With 0 bases removed from V and 5 bases from J, the gap between germline ends came to 19 bases. Germline CDR1 reads SGHAT; CDR2 reads FQNNGV. The CDR3 covers 17 residues. The assay was immunoSEQ multiplex PCR, and TCRdb's table has in-frame clones only and misses some. The repertoire holds about 130,000 clones, about 86% seen once, with roughly 2.3% in the top ten. Sequencing was done on a sample of PBMCs or T cells enriched from blood (not recorded which). The V gene is TRBV11-2, the J gene TRBJ1-2, with D tentatively TRBD1 (6 bases). This clonotype originated in a man between 40 and 49 years old with acute COVID-19. This CDR3 is CASSLEGVGDKLYGYTF. The DNA of the CDR3 is TGTGCCAGCAGCTTAGAGGGGGTAGGGGACAAACTTTATGGCTACACCTTC.